The 17 T cell receptor beta chains reported below all come from one sample, sequenced in a study of control samples from healthy donors and cancer patients. This table comes from immunoSEQ multiplex PCR, and its TCRdb copy is limited to in-frame clones, with some not included. The sample has about 120,000 clones; about 90% are singletons. What was sequenced was blood. The receptors here all came from a man between 18 and 35 years old in good health.

The chain recombines TRBV27 with TRBJ1-2, with D unresolved. This CDR3 is built from 13 residues. The V and J ends lost 6 bases and 8 bases respectively, with 16 bases between them. Per the germline V gene, CDR1 is MNHEY and CDR2 is SMNVEV (reference sequence). CDR3 sequence reads: CASRFDGKGGYTF. The CDR3 DNA is TGTGCCAGCAGATTTGACGGAAAAGGGGGCTACACCTTC.

The rearrangement joins TRBV19 to TRBJ2-7; 9 bases fit TRBD2. With V trimmed by 2 bases and J by 3 bases, 17 bases remained unmatched. Germline values: CDR1 LNHDA, CDR2 SQIVND (reference sequence). The CDR3 runs to 19 residues. The CDR3 sequence is CASSISGMRGGAAIYEQYF. For the CDR3, the DNA is TGTGCCAGTAGTATATCCGGGATGCGGGGGGGAGCGGCGATCTACGAGCAGTACTTC. Variable domain in full (rest from reference TRBV19 and TRBJ2-7): DGGITQSPKYLFRKEGQNVTLSCEQNLNHDAMYWYRQDPGQGLRLIYYSQIVNDFQKGDIAEGYSVSREKKESFPLTVTSAQKNPTAFYLCASSISGMRGGAAIYEQYFGPGTRLTVT.

The CDR3: CASRSLDPNQPQHF. The CDR3 DNA is TGTGCCAGTAGGTCTCTAGACCCCAATCAGCCCCAGCATTTT. This chain joins TRBV19 and TRBJ1-5; D is unresolved. V lost 6 bases to trimming and J lost 3 bases, with 12 bases between them. CDR3 size: 14 residues. The V gene's germline CDR1 is LNHDA and CDR2 SQIVND (reference sequence).

CDR3 bases: TGTGCCAGTAGTATAGGAACGGGACTTAACTACGAGCAGTACTTC. It translates to CASSIGTGLNYEQYF. The J gene is TRBJ2-7, the V gene TRBV19; possible D gene TRBD2, 6 bases. Germline loops: CDR1 LNHDA, CDR2 SQIVND (reference sequence). The CDR3 loop spans 15 amino acids. V lost 1 base to trimming and J lost 3 bases, with 13 bases between them.

The chain couples TRBV5-1 to TRBJ2-7, with 7 bases identical to TRBD1. With V trimmed by 7 bases and J by 1 base, 5 bases remained unmatched. Looked up from germline, CDR1 is SGHRS and CDR2 is YFSETQ. The CDR3 extends over 13 amino acids. CDR3 amino acids: CASGPGGSYEQYF. DNA of the CDR3: TGCGCCAGCGGCCCAGGGGGTTCCTACGAGCAGTACTTC.

This clone showed up just once. The V call is TRBV14, the J call TRBJ2-1; D may be TRBD1 or TRBD2 (6 bases each). The CDR3 totals 15 residues. Germline lookup yields CDR1 SGHDN and CDR2 FVKESK. Trimming stripped 1 base from V and 1 base from J, with 8 bases between. CDR3 protein: CASSQAGASYNEQFF. Here the CDR3 DNA reads TGTGCCAGCAGCCAAGCGGGGGCATCCTACAATGAGCAGTTCTTC.

V and J are TRBV24-1 and TRBJ2-6; D is perhaps TRBD2 (5 bases). The germline V gene encodes CDR1 KGHDR and CDR2 SFDVKD. The ends were cut back, 4 bases at V and 0 bases at J, with 6 bases in the middle. The CDR3 sequence is 15 residues long. CDR3: CATSEGSSGANVLTF. The CDR3 DNA is TGTGCCACCAGTGAGGGGAGCTCTGGGGCCAACGTCCTGACTTTC.

The count of this clone is one. The rearrangement joins TRBV29-1 to TRBJ1-1; 7 nucleotides match TRBD1. J gave up 4 bases and V 4 bases, and 12 bases lay outside the gene matches. The CDR3 contains 15 residues. The V gene's germline CDR1 is SQVTM and CDR2 ANQGSEA. The CDR3 nucleotides read TGCAGCGTTGGAGCCAGGGGGTACTGGGGCACTGAAGCTTTCTTT. Its protein is CSVGARGYWGTEAFF.

The chain links TRBV28 to TRBJ1-2, with 12 bases that match TRBD1. With 6 bases clipped from V and 8 bases from J, the junction kept 7 bases outside the gene matches. CDR1 and CDR2 (germline): MDHEN, SYDVKM. The CDR3 has 14 amino acids. The CDR3 DNA sequence: TGTGCCAGCAGCCAGGGACAGGGGGCGCGAGGCTACACCTTC. Amino acids: CASSQGQGARGYTF.

CDR3 DNA sequence: TGCACCAGCAGCCACTTGAGAGGCGAGCAGTACTTC. It encodes CTSSHLRGEQYF. The chain recombines TRBV1 with TRBJ2-7; TRBD2, the table's D call, was not compared with the DNA. TRBV1 is a pseudogene locus. The CDR3 runs 12 residues.

As for this clone: The same CDR3 also results from other DNA sequences found in this sample. This sequence joins TRBV15 and TRBJ1-5; D gene unclear. Trimming removed 0 bases from V and 4 bases from J, with 10 bases in between. The CDR3 consists of 15 residues. The germline V gene has CDR1 LNHNV and CDR2 YYDKDF (reference sequence). CDR3: CATSRDPGSNQPQHF. The CDR3 DNA is TGTGCCACCAGCAGAGACCCCGGGTCAAATCAGCCCCAGCATTTT.

The rearrangement joins TRBV10-3 to TRBJ1-2; D gene ambiguous. V shed 3 bases and J shed 8 bases, with 10 bases lying between them. The CDR3 runs 12 residues. CDR1 and CDR2 (germline): ENHRY, SYGVKD. CDR3 nucleotide sequence: TGTGCCATCAGTGACTCTGACGGGGGCTACACCTTC. Protein product: CAISDSDGGYTF.

This clone was observed a single time. The genes are TRBV7-2 and TRBJ1-3; D gene unclear. Per the germline V gene, CDR1 is SGHTA and CDR2 is FQGNSA. Trimming removed 2 bases from V and 10 bases from J, with 12 bases in between. This CDR3 is built from 13 residues. CDR3 nucleotide sequence: TGTGCCAGCAGCTTATACACGGACGGGACCATATATTTT. This codes for CASSLYTDGTIYF.

This clone has just a few counts. The chain is built from TRBV30 and TRBJ2-1; TRBD2 matches at 7 bases. V was clipped by 3 bases and J by 8 bases; unmatched bases: 1. The CDR3 sequence is 11 residues long. Germline V CDR1 and CDR2: GTSNPN, SVGIG (reference sequence). The CDR3 protein is CAWRGGYEQFF. The DNA of the CDR3 is TGTGCCTGGAGGGGAGGGTATGAGCAGTTCTTC.

This clone was recorded a few times. The genes are TRBV4-1 and TRBJ2-1; the match to TRBD2 covers 9 bases. Per the germline V gene, CDR1 is MGHRA and CDR2 is YSYEKL. With V trimmed by 3 bases and J by 1 base, 16 bases remained unmatched. The CDR3 contains 20 residues. The CDR3 reads CASSHLAGVSQPGSYNEQFF. The CDR3 region has the DNA TGCGCCAGCAGCCATTTAGCGGGAGTAAGTCAACCAGGTTCCTACAATGAGCAGTTCTTC.

This chain uses TRBV10-1 with TRBJ2-1; D call uncertain. CDR3 length: 13 amino acids. The V gene's germline CDR1 is WNHNN and CDR2 SYGVQD (reference sequence). V lost 8 bases to trimming and J lost 6 bases, with 14 bases between them. The CDR3 DNA reads as TGCGCCAGCTCCCTGCCCGGGTCCAATGAGCAGTTCTTC. Protein product: CASSLPGSNEQFF.

This rearrangement joins TRBV27 to TRBJ1-4; D not certain. Germline CDR1 and CDR2: MNHEY and SMNVEV (reference sequence). V was cut by 4 bases and J by 11 bases, with 20 bases left in between. CDR3 length: 15 residues. The CDR3 bases are TGTGCCAGCAGTTCCGTTGGGGTGGGAAGGGAGAAACTGTTTTTT. It is translated as CASSSVGVGREKLFF.